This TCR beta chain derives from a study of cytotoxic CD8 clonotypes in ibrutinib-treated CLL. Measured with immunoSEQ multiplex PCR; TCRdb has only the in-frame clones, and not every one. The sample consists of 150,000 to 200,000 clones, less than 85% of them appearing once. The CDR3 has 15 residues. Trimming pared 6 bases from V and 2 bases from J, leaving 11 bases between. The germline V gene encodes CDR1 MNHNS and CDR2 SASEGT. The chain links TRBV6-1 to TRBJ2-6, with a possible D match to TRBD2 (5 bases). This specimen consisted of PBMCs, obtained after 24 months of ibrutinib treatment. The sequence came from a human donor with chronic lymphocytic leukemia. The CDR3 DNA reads TGTGCCAGCAGGACGGTGGGAGCTGGGGCCAACGTCCTGACTTTC. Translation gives CASRTVGAGANVLTF.